The clone carrying this T cell receptor beta chain was counted once. One end of the junction fails to match germline, which may point to a read error. A modified ARM-PCR protocol with three rounds of nested PCR amplified TCRbeta. TCRdb redid the calling of the multiplex PCR reads with MiXCR, one entry per CDR3 protein. The table includes approximately 110,000 distinct CDR3 sequences, under 65% detected once. The template was RNA from unsorted bulk tissue. More than 3 cm separated this lung sample from the edge of the tumor. The CDR3 totals 14 residues. These data belong to a study of tumor and adjacent non-tumor tissue in lung cancer.

What was sequenced was distant non-tumor lung tissue. The receptor comes from a man aged 60 to 75 with non-small cell lung cancer. V gene TRBV12-3 or TRBV12-4 combines with J gene TRBJ2-2; TRBD2 agrees at 11 bases. Written as DNA, the CDR3 is TGTGACAGCGGAACTAGCGGGAGCACCGGGGAGCTGTTTTTT. Protein: CDSGTSGSTGELFF.